A selection of T cell receptor beta chains follows, all from one sample in a study of T cells after yellow fever vaccination. TCRdb re-analysed the 5' RACE reads in MiXCR, keeping a single row per CDR3 protein. Of 450,000 to 550,000 distinct CDR3 sequences listed, roughly a fifth are singletons. The sample here was PBMCs, taken 15 days after the yellow fever booster vaccination. These receptors were obtained from a young man who received the YFV17D yellow fever vaccine. The CDR3 runs from the conserved cysteine through the conserved F or W. Clone size, where shown, is once, few, many, or a class for clones that have expanded.

abundance: -
j_gene: TRBJ1-2
v_gene: TRBV7-2
CDR3aa: CASSYTTENYGYTF

abundance: few
j_gene: TRBJ2-1
v_gene: TRBV7-2
CDR3aa: CASSHPEVGVPNNEQFF

abundance: -
j_gene: TRBJ2-2
v_gene: TRBV19
CDR3aa: CARPTGTSGRTGELFF

abundance: -
j_gene: TRBJ2-2
v_gene: TRBV6-6
CDR3aa: CASTWEAGELFF

abundance: -
j_gene: TRBJ1-1
v_gene: TRBV5-1
CDR3aa: CASSLGTGRNTEAFF

abundance: -
j_gene: TRBJ2-7
v_gene: TRBV7-6
CDR3aa: CASSLREAADRGDEQYF

abundance: -
j_gene: TRBJ1-1
v_gene: TRBV12-3/TRBV12-4
CDR3aa: CASSSQGSTLAEAFF

abundance: -
j_gene: TRBJ2-1
v_gene: TRBV6-2/TRBV6-3
CDR3aa: CASSYSRTSGSYEQFF

abundance: few
j_gene: TRBJ2-4
v_gene: TRBV5-1
CDR3aa: CASSLEGQGINIQYF

abundance: -
j_gene: TRBJ2-1
v_gene: TRBV12-3/TRBV12-4
CDR3aa: CASSLSFSRRRHNEQFF

abundance: -
j_gene: TRBJ2-1
v_gene: TRBV11-2
CDR3aa: CASSSGLAAYSSYNEQFF

abundance: -
j_gene: TRBJ1-1
v_gene: TRBV11-2
CDR3aa: CASSNQQGKNTEAFF

abundance: few
j_gene: TRBJ2-7
v_gene: TRBV13
CDR3aa: CASSSTGDSYEQYF

abundance: many
j_gene: TRBJ2-1
v_gene: TRBV27
CDR3aa: CASSFIAGHNEQFF

abundance: few
j_gene: TRBJ2-1
v_gene: TRBV11-2
CDR3aa: CASVPWIAGSNPVYNEQFF

abundance: -
j_gene: TRBJ2-7
v_gene: TRBV5-1
CDR3aa: CASSLVGTSGREQYF

abundance: few
j_gene: TRBJ2-1
v_gene: TRBV20-1
CDR3aa: CSARPDRGLYEQFF

abundance: -
j_gene: TRBJ2-7
v_gene: TRBV4-2
CDR3aa: CASSQGQGSRGYEQYF

abundance: -
j_gene: TRBJ2-1
v_gene: TRBV7-3
CDR3aa: CASSWDSGSSEQFF

abundance: -
j_gene: TRBJ2-1
v_gene: TRBV7-9
CDR3aa: CACNSGSSYNEQFF

abundance: few
j_gene: TRBJ1-1
v_gene: TRBV20-1
CDR3aa: CSARDAGGGTEAFF

abundance: -
j_gene: TRBJ2-3
v_gene: TRBV20-1
CDR3aa: CSALGGADTQYF

abundance: -
j_gene: TRBJ1-4
v_gene: TRBV20-1
CDR3aa: CSARFGQGNEKLFF

abundance: -
j_gene: TRBJ2-1
v_gene: TRBV12-3/TRBV12-4
CDR3aa: CASSPYVSETSSYNEQFF

abundance: -
j_gene: TRBJ2-1
v_gene: TRBV24-1
CDR3aa: CATSTGQPYNEQFF

abundance: few
j_gene: TRBJ2-3
v_gene: TRBV6-1
CDR3aa: CASTGRAGGNTQYF

abundance: few
j_gene: TRBJ2-1
v_gene: TRBV6-1
CDR3aa: CASSDRARGGNEQFF

abundance: -
j_gene: TRBJ2-2
v_gene: TRBV6-1
CDR3aa: CASSPSGSRTGELFF

abundance: few
j_gene: TRBJ2-1
v_gene: TRBV6-1
CDR3aa: CASSDQGLAGEQFF

abundance: few
j_gene: TRBJ2-5
v_gene: TRBV27
CDR3aa: CASSSPTSGKETQYF

abundance: -
j_gene: TRBJ2-7
v_gene: TRBV29-1
CDR3aa: CSVEEGLAGLYEQYF

abundance: -
j_gene: TRBJ2-7
v_gene: TRBV5-1
CDR3aa: CASSRGGGTWEQYF

abundance: -
j_gene: TRBJ2-2
v_gene: TRBV7-2
CDR3aa: CASSLQSNTGELFF

abundance: -
j_gene: TRBJ1-1
v_gene: TRBV7-9
CDR3aa: CASSLASGNTEAFF

abundance: -
j_gene: TRBJ2-3
v_gene: TRBV7-2
CDR3aa: CASSSGGQGFAQYF

abundance: few
j_gene: TRBJ2-2
v_gene: TRBV27
CDR3aa: CASSLLASGRIRSGELFF

abundance: few
j_gene: TRBJ2-5
v_gene: TRBV5-1
CDR3aa: CASGTGTGWETQYF

abundance: -
j_gene: TRBJ2-6
v_gene: TRBV28
CDR3aa: CASSPGDEGTGANVLTF

abundance: -
j_gene: TRBJ2-4
v_gene: TRBV24-1
CDR3aa: CATSELLAGHDWVFKNIQYF

abundance: few
j_gene: TRBJ2-2
v_gene: TRBV20-1
CDR3aa: CSALSGQGAGGELFF

abundance: few
j_gene: TRBJ2-3
v_gene: TRBV5-1
CDR3aa: CASSFSATVVDTQYF

abundance: few
j_gene: TRBJ2-1
v_gene: TRBV7-8
CDR3aa: CASSMGTGAGEQFF

abundance: -
j_gene: TRBJ1-1
v_gene: TRBV30
CDR3aa: CAWIHRGSYEAFF

abundance: few
j_gene: TRBJ2-7
v_gene: TRBV19
CDR3aa: CASSIVAGGPYEQYF